This T cell receptor (beta chain) came from a study of Ad26.COV2.S vaccination and SARS-CoV-2 variants. Study details: Participants got Ad26.COV2.S intramuscularly, once or twice 56 days apart. The study's findings and limits: Vaccine recipients showed a spike-specific TCR breadth that was higher than in placebo recipients.

TCRdb's copy holds only in-frame clones and misses some; the assay was immunoSEQ multiplex PCR. Of about 680,000 clones in the sample, 89% were seen once. A note on this clone: Its antigen is not identified.

The CDR3 is made up of 16 amino acids. V shed 1 base and J shed 0 bases, with 10 bases lying between them. Per germline, CDR1 MGHDK and CDR2 SYGVNS. Regarding treatment: 15 to 20 received Ad26.COV2.S at low or high dose, single or two shots; 5 received placebo; per-sample allocation not given. Samples were taken on day 63 after the first vaccine or placebo injection. This vaccine is an Ad26 vector that expresses the Wuhan-strain SARS-CoV-2 spike. Sequenced here: peripheral blood, sampled in a trial of Ad26.COV2.S vaccine versus placebo. The rearrangement uses TRBV25-1 and TRBJ1-3; D unclear. The receptor's source is a person aged 18-60 years who received the Ad26.COV2.S COVID-19 vaccine or a placebo. CDR3 bases: TGTGCCAGCAGTGAATTCTTATCGGTCTCTGGAAACACCATATATTTT. This translates into CASSEFLSVSGNTIYF.